The 3 T cell receptor beta chains given below trace back to one sample, sequenced in a study of T-cell memory formation after mild COVID-19. TCRdb called the 5' RACE reads again in MiXCR, with one record for every CDR3 protein. Of 400,000 to 550,000 distinct CDR3 sequences listed, nearly 25% are singletons. The sample comprised PBMCs or a T cell subset sorted from them (not recorded which). All receptors derive from an adult woman who had mild COVID-19 (a few samples of this study predate the infection). Cell type and time point are not known.

Many counts were recorded for this clonotype. At one boundary the junction diverges from the germline segment, which might be a read error. This chain connects TRBV5-1 to TRBJ2-3; 11 nucleotides align to TRBD2. The CDR3 contains 15 residues. CDR1 SGHRS and CDR2 YFSETQ come from the germline V gene. The CDR3 DNA is TGTGCCAGCAGCTCGGGACTAGCGGGCACAGATACGCAGTATTTT. Translated, it gives CASSSGLAGTDTQYF.

The chain is built from TRBV6-5 and TRBJ2-7; 7 bases are shared with TRBD2. The CDR3 is made up of 14 amino acids. V lost 2 bases and J lost 4; bases outside the gene matches: 5. Germline V gene data show CDR1 as MNHEY and CDR2 as SVGAGI. The CDR3 loop is CASSYRWEGYEQYF. The DNA for the CDR3 is TGTGCCAGCAGTTACAGGTGGGAGGGGTACGAGCAGTACTTC.

This chain joins TRBV30 and TRBJ1-5; 7 positions agree with TRBD1. CDR1 and CDR2 (germline): GTSNPN, SVGIG (reference sequence). The trim removed 3 bases at V and 4 bases at J, leaving 3 bases unmatched. The length of the CDR3 is 13 residues. In nucleotides, the CDR3 is TGTGCCTGGAGCGGACAGGAGAATCAGCCCCAGCATTTT. Encoded protein: CAWSGQENQPQHF.